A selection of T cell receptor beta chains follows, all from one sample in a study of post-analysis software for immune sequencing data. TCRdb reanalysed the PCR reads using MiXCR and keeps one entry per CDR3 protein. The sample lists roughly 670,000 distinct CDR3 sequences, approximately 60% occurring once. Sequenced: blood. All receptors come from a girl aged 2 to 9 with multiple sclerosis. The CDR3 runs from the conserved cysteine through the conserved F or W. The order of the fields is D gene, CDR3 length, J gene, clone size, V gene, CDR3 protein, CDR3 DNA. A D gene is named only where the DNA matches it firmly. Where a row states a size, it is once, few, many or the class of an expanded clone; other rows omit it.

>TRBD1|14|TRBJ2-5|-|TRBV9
CASSVKTGWNEQYF
TGTGCCAGCAGCGTAAAGACAGGGTGGAATGAGCAGTACTTC
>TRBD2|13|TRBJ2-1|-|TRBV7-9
CASSRRGIDEQFF
TGTGCCAGCAGCCGGCGGGGGATCGATGAGCAGTTCTTC
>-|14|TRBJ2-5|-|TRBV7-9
CASILGGPKETQYF
TGTGCCAGCATCCTGGGGGGCCCCAAAGAGACCCAGTACTTC
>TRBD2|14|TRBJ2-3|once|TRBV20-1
CSARDGRGTDTQYF
TGCAGTGCTAGAGACGGGAGGGGCACAGATACGCAGTATTTT
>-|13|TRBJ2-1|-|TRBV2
CASSSGPRNEQFF
TGTGCCAGCAGTTCCGGACCGAGAAATGAGCAGTTCTTC
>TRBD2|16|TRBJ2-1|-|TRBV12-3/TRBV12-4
CASSYSGTRVYNEQFF
TGTGCCAGCAGCTACTCCGGGACTAGGGTTTACAATGAGCAGTTCTTC
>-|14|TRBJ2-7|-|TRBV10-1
CASSEDSDSYEQYF
TGCGCCAGCAGTGAGGACTCTGACAGCTACGAGCAGTACTTC
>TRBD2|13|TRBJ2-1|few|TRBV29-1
CSVDSGGAGEQFF
TGCAGCGTTGATAGCGGGGGGGCCGGTGAGCAGTTCTTC
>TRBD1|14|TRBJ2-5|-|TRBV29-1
CSVPGQVSYNEQYF
TGCAGCGTACCGGGACAGGTCTCCTACAATGAGCAGTACTTC
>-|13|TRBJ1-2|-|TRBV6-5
CASSPGRAYGYTF
TGTGCCAGCAGCCCCGGACGGGCTTATGGCTACACCTTC
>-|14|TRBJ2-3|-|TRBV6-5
CASSYTSQSDTQYF
TGTGCCAGCAGTTATACTAGTCAGTCAGATACGCAGTATTTT
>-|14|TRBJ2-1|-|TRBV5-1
CASNSGTALGEQFF
TGCGCCAGCAACAGTGGAACGGCCCTCGGCGAGCAGTTCTTC
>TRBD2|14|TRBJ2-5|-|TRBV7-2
CASSLTSARETQYF
TGTGCCAGCAGCCTAACTAGCGCCCGGGAGACCCAGTACTTC
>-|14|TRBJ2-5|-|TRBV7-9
CASSLGSAKETQYF
TGTGCCAGCAGCTTAGGTTCCGCCAAAGAGACCCAGTACTTC
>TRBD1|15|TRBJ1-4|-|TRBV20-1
CSAATGKVNNEKLFF
TGCAGTGCGGCGACAGGGAAGGTGAATAATGAAAAACTGTTTTTT
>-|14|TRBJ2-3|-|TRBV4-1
CASSLSPYTDTQYF
TGCGCCAGCAGCCTTAGTCCTTACACAGATACGCAGTATTTT
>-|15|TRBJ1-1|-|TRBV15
CATSRDGMRNTEAFF
TGTGCCACCAGCAGAGATGGGATGCGGAACACTGAAGCTTTCTTT
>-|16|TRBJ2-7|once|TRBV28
CASSSDPGSNSYEQYF
TGTGCCAGCTCGAGCGACCCAGGGTCGAACTCCTACGAGCAGTACTTC
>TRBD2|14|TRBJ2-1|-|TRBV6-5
CASSYGTSVDEQFF
TGTGCCAGCAGTTACGGGACTAGTGTCGATGAGCAGTTCTTC
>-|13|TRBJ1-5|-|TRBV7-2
CASSRTTDQPQHF
TGTGCCAGCAGCCGAACGACGGATCAGCCCCAGCATTTT
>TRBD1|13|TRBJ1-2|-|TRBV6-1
CASSGEPGQGGTF
TGTGCCAGCAGTGGGGAACCGGGACAGGGAGGCACCTTC
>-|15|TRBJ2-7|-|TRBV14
CASSHLGDAEDEQYF
TGTGCCAGCAGCCACCTCGGGGATGCAGAAGACGAGCAGTACTTC
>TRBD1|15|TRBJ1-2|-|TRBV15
CATGTGEEGVYGYTF
TGTGCCACCGGGACAGGGGAAGAAGGGGTTTATGGCTACACCTTC
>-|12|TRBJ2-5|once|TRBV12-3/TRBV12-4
CASTPSLETQYF
TGTGCCAGCACTCCCTCGCTGGAGACCCAGTACTTC
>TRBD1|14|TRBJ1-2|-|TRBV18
CASSLGQDFYGYTF
TGTGCCAGCTCGCTGGGACAGGACTTCTATGGCTACACCTTC
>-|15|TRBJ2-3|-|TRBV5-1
CASSLALRITDTQYF
TGCGCCAGCAGCTTGGCTCTCAGGATCACAGATACGCAGTATTTT
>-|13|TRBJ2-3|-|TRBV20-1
CSADVQRPDTQYF
TGCAGTGCCGACGTTCAACGTCCAGATACGCAGTATTTT
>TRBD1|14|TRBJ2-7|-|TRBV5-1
CASGTGARNYEQYF
TGCGCCAGCGGAACAGGGGCAAGAAACTACGAGCAGTACTTC
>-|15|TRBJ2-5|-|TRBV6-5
CASSQLSQGQETQYF
TGTGCCAGCAGCCAACTTAGCCAGGGACAAGAGACCCAGTACTTC
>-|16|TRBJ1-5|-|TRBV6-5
CASRRATGVGNQPQHF
TGTGCCAGCCGAAGGGCGACCGGGGTCGGGAATCAGCCCCAGCATTTT
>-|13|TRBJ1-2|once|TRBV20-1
CSASIPLRDGYTF
TGCAGTGCTAGTATTCCTCTCAGGGATGGCTACACCTTC
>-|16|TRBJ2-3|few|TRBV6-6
CASRRLGGASTDTQYF
TGTGCCAGCAGACGACTCGGGGGAGCCAGCACAGATACGCAGTATTTT
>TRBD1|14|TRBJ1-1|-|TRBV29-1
CSVDRGSFRTEAFF
TGCAGCGTTGACAGGGGGAGTTTCCGGACTGAAGCTTTCTTT
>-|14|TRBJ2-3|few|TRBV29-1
CSVEARLSPDTQYF
TGCAGCGTTGAGGCCCGACTATCCCCAGATACGCAGTATTTT
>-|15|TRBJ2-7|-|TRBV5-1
CASSQNGLGRYEQYF
TGCGCCAGCAGCCAAAATGGACTGGGTAGATACGAGCAGTACTTC
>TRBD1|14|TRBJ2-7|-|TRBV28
CASSRGQGSYEQYF
TGTGCCAGCAGTCGAGGACAGGGTTCCTACGAGCAGTACTTC
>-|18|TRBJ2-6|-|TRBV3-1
CASSQDQAGLSGANVLTF
TGTGCCAGCAGCCAAGATCAAGCGGGCCTCTCTGGGGCCAACGTCCTGACTTTC
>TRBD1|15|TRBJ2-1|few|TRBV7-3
CASSFVTGGNNEQFF
TGTGCCAGCAGCTTCGTAACAGGGGGAAACAATGAGCAGTTCTTC
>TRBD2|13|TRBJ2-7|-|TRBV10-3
CAISGTSGNEQYF
TGTGCCATCAGTGGGACTAGCGGGAATGAGCAGTACTTC
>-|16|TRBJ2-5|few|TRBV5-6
CASSLGYRDWQETQYF
TGTGCCAGCAGCTTGGGGTACAGGGACTGGCAAGAGACCCAGTACTTC
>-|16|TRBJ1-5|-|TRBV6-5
CASRSARGGSNQPQHF
TGTGCCAGCAGGTCGGCGAGAGGGGGTAGCAATCAGCCCCAGCATTTT
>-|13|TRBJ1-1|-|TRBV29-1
CSVEGTGYPEAFF
TGCAGCGTTGAAGGAACAGGGTACCCTGAAGCTTTCTTT
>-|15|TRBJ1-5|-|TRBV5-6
CASSLEGIPNQPQHF
TGTGCCAGCAGCTTGGAAGGTATACCCAATCAGCCCCAGCATTTT
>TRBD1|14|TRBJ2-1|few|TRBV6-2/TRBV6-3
CASSYSGTGFEQFF
TGTGCCAGCAGTTACTCTGGGACAGGGTTTGAGCAGTTCTTC
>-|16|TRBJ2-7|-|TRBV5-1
CASSLVGGVGVYEQYF
TGCGCCAGCAGCTTGGTCGGGGGTGTTGGAGTCTACGAGCAGTACTTC
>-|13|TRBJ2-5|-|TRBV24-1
CATRGRIGETQYF
TGTGCCACCCGAGGACGGATTGGAGAGACCCAGTACTTC
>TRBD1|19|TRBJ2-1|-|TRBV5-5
CASSFRQGYSTNSYNEQFF
TGTGCCAGCAGCTTCCGACAGGGATACTCCACTAACTCCTACAATGAGCAGTTCTTC
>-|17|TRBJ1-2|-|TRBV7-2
CASSLAGRRGSNYGYTF
TGTGCCAGCAGCTTAGCGGGGCGGAGGGGGTCCAACTATGGCTACACCTTC
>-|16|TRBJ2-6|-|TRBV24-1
CATSPGRISGANVLTF
TGTGCCACCAGCCCGGGACGGATCTCTGGGGCCAACGTCCTGACTTTC
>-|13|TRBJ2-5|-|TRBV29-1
CSVDGEAQETQYF
TGCAGCGTTGATGGGGAGGCGCAAGAGACCCAGTACTTC
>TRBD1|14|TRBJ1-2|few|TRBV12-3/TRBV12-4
CASSFRQGADGYTF
TGTGCCAGCAGTTTTCGGCAGGGGGCTGATGGCTACACCTTC
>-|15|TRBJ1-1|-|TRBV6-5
CASSPPVGWNTEAFF
TGTGCCAGCAGCCCGCCCGTTGGTTGGAACACTGAAGCTTTCTTT
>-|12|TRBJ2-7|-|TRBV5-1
CASSTGTYEQYF
TGCGCCAGCAGCACAGGGACCTACGAGCAGTACTTC
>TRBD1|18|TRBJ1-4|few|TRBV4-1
CASSQDPPDRGPSEKLFF
TGCGCCAGCAGCCAAGATCCCCCGGACAGGGGGCCAAGTGAAAAACTGTTTTTT
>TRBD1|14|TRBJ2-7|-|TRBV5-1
CASTKTGNSYEQYF
TGCGCCAGTACAAAGACAGGGAACTCCTACGAGCAGTACTTC
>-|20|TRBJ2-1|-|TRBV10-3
CAISESRAGRLEGAYNEQFF
TGTGCCATCAGTGAGTCGAGGGCGGGCCGACTAGAGGGGGCCTACAATGAGCAGTTCTTC